The 11 T cell receptor beta chains below were found in one sample sequenced in a study of Graves' ophthalmopathy and Graves' hyperthyroidism. RNA transcripts provided the template for amplifying TCR beta CDR3 regions. RT-PCR with HTBI primers came first, then second-round multiplex PCR. Each CDR3 protein is one row after TCRdb ran MiXCR on the multiplex PCR reads. This sample has 300,000 to 400,000 distinct CDR3 sequences, with around a sixth found just once. Sequenced: peripheral blood. Receptor source: an adult man with Graves' ophthalmopathy.

The chain carries TRBV6-1 and TRBJ2-5, with 9 bases lining up with TRBD1. The CDR3 sequence is 14 residues long. Germline V gene data show CDR1 as MNHNS and CDR2 as SASEGT. V was pared by 8 bases and J by 7 bases, with 11 bases of the junction left unmatched. CDR3 nucleotide sequence: TGTGCCAGCGGGAGGGACAGGGCCCCGGGGACCCAGTACTTC. Translating gives CASGRDRAPGTQYF.

This clonotype has at least ten counts. This chain joins TRBV12-3 or TRBV12-4 and TRBJ1-3; unclear D gene. CDR3 length: 13 residues. The V gene lost 3 bases and the J gene lost 1 base, with 4 bases spanning the gap. The CDR3 protein is CASSLQSGNTIYF. CDR3 bases: TGTGCCAGCAGTTTGCAGTCTGGAAACACCATATATTTT.

This clonotype was counted many times. The chain joins TRBV10-3 to TRBJ1-2, with a tentative D call TRBD1 (5 bases). The CDR3 runs to 17 residues. Germline-derived CDR1 and CDR2 are ENHRY and SYGVKD. V was pared by 2 bases and J by 7 bases, with 23 bases between. The CDR3 reads CAISEPRITGGMGGYTF. CDR3 in DNA: TGTGCCATCAGTGAGCCGAGGATCACCGGGGGGATGGGTGGCTACACCTTC.

This clonotype was seen ten or more times. This chain joins TRBV30 and TRBJ1-1, with a possible D match to TRBD1 (6 bases). The CDR3 is 11 amino acids. The V end lost 8 bases, the J end lost 4 bases, and 11 bases lay between the germline ends. The germline CDR1 and CDR2 sequences are GTSNPN and SVGIG (reference sequence). The CDR3 DNA sequence: TGTGCCCGCCAGGGGCGCACTGAAGCTTTCTTT. This encodes CARQGRTEAFF.

The gene calls are TRBV19 and TRBJ2-7, with TRBD2 matching over 7 bases. The CDR3 loop spans 15 amino acids. V was pared by 9 bases and J by 3 bases, with 14 bases of the junction left unmatched. Germline V CDR1 and CDR2: LNHDA, SQIVND (reference sequence). Written as DNA, the CDR3 is TGTGCCAGCAACGCTGGCCTAGCGGCAGACTACGAGCAGTACTTC. This sequence encodes CASNAGLAADYEQYF.

This clonotype was recorded at least ten times. V and J are TRBV11-2 and TRBJ2-7; D gene ambiguous. Germline CDR1 reads SGHAT; CDR2 reads FQNNGV. CDR3 size: 11 residues. V lost 4 bases and J 10 bases, leaving 11 bases between the germline ends. CDR3 sequence (DNA): TGTGCCAGCAGCTCCCAGGTTGCTCAGTACTTC. It translates to CASSSQVAQYF. Using reference TRBV11-2 and TRBJ2-7 for the parts outside the CDR3, the full variable domain is EAGVAQSPRYKIIEKRQSVAFWCNPISGHATLYWYQQILGQGPKLLIQFQNNGVVDDSQLPKDRFSAERLKGVDSTLKIQPAKLEDSAVYLCASSSQVAQYFGPGTRLTVT.

This clonotype was seen many times. This chain links TRBV6-2 or TRBV6-3 with TRBJ2-7; possibly TRBD1 for D (6 bases). Trimming removed 6 bases at V and 5 bases at J, with 14 bases between. In germline, CDR1 is MNHEY, CDR2 SVGEGT. The CDR3 has 13 residues. The CDR3 here is CASSLGHLNEQYF. The DNA for the CDR3 is TGTGCCAGCAGCCTGGGACACCTCAACGAGCAGTACTTC.

This clonotype was seen repeatedly, ten times or more. This rearrangement joins TRBV6-1 to TRBJ2-2; no definite D call. CDR3 size: 15 residues. With 6 bases removed from V and 0 bases from J, the gap between germline ends came to 11 bases. Germline CDR1 is MNHNS and CDR2 is SASEGT. In DNA, the CDR3 is TGTGCCAGCAGCCGGACGCCTGCGAACACCGGGGAGCTGTTTTTT. It encodes CASSRTPANTGELFF.

The rearrangement uses TRBV12-3 or TRBV12-4 and TRBJ1-1, with D unclear. The germline V and J ends were trimmed by 6 bases and 3 bases, with 11 bases remaining between them. The CDR3 spans 13 residues. DNA of the CDR3: TGTGCCAGCAGGAGCCGTGAGCACACTGAAGCTTTCTTT. This translates into CASRSREHTEAFF.

About this clonotype: With a much larger clone just one base away, this may be a read error. The J gene is TRBJ2-7, the V gene TRBV6-2 or TRBV6-3, with unresolved D. Trimming left V 4 bases short and J 9 bases short, with 10 bases between. The CDR3 sequence is 11 residues long. The germline CDR1 and CDR2 sequences are MNHEY and SVGEGT. The CDR3 DNA is TGTGCCAGCAGTTTTGACAAATGGCAGTACTTC. It codes for CASSFDKWQYF.

This clonotype appeared many times. The chain employs TRBV29-1 and TRBJ1-2, with TRBD1 identical over 11 bases. The CDR3 contains 15 residues. V trimming: 6 bases; J trimming: 7 bases; junction bases outside the gene matches: 13. Germline CDR1 SQVTM, CDR2 ANQGSEA. The DNA of the CDR3 is TGCAGCGTAGACATTACCGGGACAGGGGGTAGTGGCTACACCTTC. This translates into CSVDITGTGGSGYTF. Full variable domain (missing parts from reference TRBV29-1 and TRBJ1-2): SAVISQKPSRDICQRGTSLTIQCQVDSQVTMMFWYRQQPGQSLTLIATANQGSEATYESGFVIDKFPISRPNLTFSTLTVSNMSPEDSSIYLCSVDITGTGGSGYTFGSGTRLTVV.